The present T cell receptor beta chain was sequenced within a study of blood T cell repertoires in COVID-19. This clone occurred once. Here immunoSEQ multiplex PCR was the method, and the copy in TCRdb shows in-frame clones only, minus some. The table includes more than 300,000 clones, 70% to 90% detected once. Germline assignment: CDR1 ENHRY and CDR2 SYGVKD. The germline V and J ends were trimmed by 2 bases and 0 bases, with 8 bases remaining between them. This CDR3 has 14 residues. V gene TRBV10-3 combines with J gene TRBJ2-7; tentatively, D is TRBD1 (5 bases). The TCR comes from a woman aged 25 to 39 who had recovered from COVID-19. The sequencing sample was made of PBMCs or T cells enriched from blood (not recorded which). The CDR3 is CAISEGHLSYEQYF. The CDR3 DNA is TGTGCCATCAGTGAGGGACACCTCTCCTACGAGCAGTACTTC.